This T cell receptor beta chain is from a study of cytomegalovirus exposure and HLA in healthy donors. Study-level background: Researchers previously reported finding about 110 million unique TCR beta sequences from approximately 190 million T cells.

The study, taken as a whole, reports: Researchers reportedly found TCR beta sequences accurately predicted most subjects' HLA-A and HLA-B alleles. Follow-up analysis later connected one missense variant in DCLRE1C with trimming of TCR beta V- and J-genes.

The PCR had 60 Vbeta and 13 Jbeta primers. Repertoires were generated with immunoSEQ multiplex PCR, while TCRdb's copy carries only in-frame clones and drops some. The sample shows 110,000 to 150,000 clones, about 75% of them seen only once. CDR3 length: 13 residues. Trimming took 6 bases from V and 6 from J, leaving 14 bases between them. The V gene's germline CDR1 is MNHNS and CDR2 SASEGT. Turning to this clone: Its specificity is unknown.

The receptor was isolated from a man aged 30-40 years in good health and CMV-seronegative. The sample was PBMCs. The V and J genes are TRBV6-1 and TRBJ2-5; possible D gene TRBD2, 7 bases. The CDR3 DNA sequence: TGTGCCAGCAGGGGCGGGGGCGCGCAGACCCAGTACTTC. Its protein product is CASRGGGAQTQYF.